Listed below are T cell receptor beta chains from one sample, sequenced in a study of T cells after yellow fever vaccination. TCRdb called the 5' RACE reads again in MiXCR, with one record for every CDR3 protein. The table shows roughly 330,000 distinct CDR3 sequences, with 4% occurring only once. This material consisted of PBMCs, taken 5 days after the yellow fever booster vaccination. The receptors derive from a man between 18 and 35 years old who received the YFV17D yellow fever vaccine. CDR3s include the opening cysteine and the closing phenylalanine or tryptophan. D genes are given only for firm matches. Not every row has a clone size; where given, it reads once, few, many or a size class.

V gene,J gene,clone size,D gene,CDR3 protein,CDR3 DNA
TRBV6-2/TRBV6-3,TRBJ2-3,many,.,CASSPSRSRSLDTQYF,TGTGCCAGCAGTCCCTCTCGGTCCCGATCCCTAGATACGCAGTATTTT
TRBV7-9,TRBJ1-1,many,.,CASSPGWGDMNTEAFF,TGTGCCAGCAGCCCCGGGTGGGGCGACATGAACACTGAAGCTTTCTTT
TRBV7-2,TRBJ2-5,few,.,CASSLEAGRETQYF,TGTGCCAGCAGCTTAGAGGCGGGGCGAGAGACCCAGTACTTC
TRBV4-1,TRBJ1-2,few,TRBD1,CASSQEHRGDGYTF,TGCGCCAGCAGCCAAGAACACAGGGGGGACGGCTACACCTTC
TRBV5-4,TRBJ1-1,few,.,CASSETGQSRNTEAFF,TGTGCCAGCAGCGAGACAGGCCAATCCAGGAACACTGAAGCTTTCTTT
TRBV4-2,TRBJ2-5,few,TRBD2,CASSRGSGGLVQETQYF,TGTGCCAGCAGCCGGGGGTCTGGTGGACTAGTCCAAGAGACCCAGTACTTC
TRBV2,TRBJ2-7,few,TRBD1,CASRKGQGKEQYF,TGTGCCAGCAGGAAGGGACAGGGTAAAGAGCAGTACTTC
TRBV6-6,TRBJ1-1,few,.,CASSYSDQVEAFF,TGTGCCAGCAGTTACTCGGACCAGGTTGAAGCTTTCTTT
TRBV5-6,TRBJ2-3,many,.,CASSSKARITDTQYF,TGTGCCAGCAGCTCCAAGGCTCGGATCACAGATACGCAGTATTTT
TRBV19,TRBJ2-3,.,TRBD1,CASSMRGRTDTQYF,TGTGCCAGTAGTATGAGGGGGCGGACAGATACGCAGTATTTT